The T cell receptor (beta chain) under discussion was sequenced for a study of blood T cell repertoires in COVID-19. Study in general: The study drew acute and convalescent COVID-19 samples from the United States, Italy and Spain.

As handled by the study authors: Counts of nucleated cells, estimated from reference gene primer amplification, were obtained. Measured with immunoSEQ multiplex PCR; TCRdb has only the in-frame clones, and not every one. V and J calls plus clone size are reproduced from that table; the DNA served to infer D and trimming. The sample holds 200,000 to 250,000 clones, 80% to 90% seen once. Germline V lookup: CDR1 MNHEY, CDR2 SMNVEV (reference sequence). The CDR3 runs 13 residues. The V gene lost 2 bases and the J gene lost 2 bases, with 7 bases spanning the gap. This clone was observed a handful of times.

The source of this sequence is a woman of 80 years or more with COVID-19, enrolled during active disease. Sample: peripheral blood. The rearrangement joins TRBV27 to TRBJ2-7; D ambiguous. The chain's CDR3 is CASSLNGAYEQYF. Here the CDR3 DNA reads TGTGCCAGCAGTTTAAATGGAGCCTACGAGCAGTACTTC.